The sequence of this TCR beta chain was determined in a study of cytomegalovirus exposure and HLA in healthy donors. Study at large: Roughly 85 million unique TCRs from HLA-typed donors made up an early data release. The Caucasian-associated ancestry cluster contained 81% of the approximately 400 genotyped donors. Study-level findings and limits: Most TCR sequences proved rare, with some public TCRs found in many donors.

The study ran its PCR with 60 Vbeta and 13 Jbeta primers. Assay: immunoSEQ multiplex PCR; the TCRdb copy retains only in-frame clones and omits some. The sample includes about 160,000 clones, 84% of them seen just once. Worth noting for this clone: Its antigen is undetermined.

The clonotype comes from a man aged 25 to 45 in good health and CMV-seronegative. The specimen was PBMCs.

CDR3 residues: CASSNGPPGTGNEQYF. The CDR3 DNA reads TGTGCCAGTAGTAACGGACCCCCCGGGACAGGGAACGAGCAGTACTTC. This chain connects TRBV19 to TRBJ2-5; 9 bases align to TRBD1. The DNA end lines up better with TRBJ2-7; the J call may be wrong. The CDR3 sequence is 16 residues long. Germline V gives CDR1 LNHDA, CDR2 SQIVND (reference sequence).